These T cell receptor beta chains were read from a single sample in a study of blood T cell repertoires in COVID-19. Repertoires were generated with immunoSEQ multiplex PCR, while TCRdb's copy carries only in-frame clones and drops some. The sample lists 40,000 to 60,000 clones; around three quarters were seen once. Sequencing input: peripheral blood. The receptors stem from a man between 65 and 85 years old with acute or convalescent COVID-19. The CDR3 runs from the conserved cysteine through the conserved F or W. The D gene is left open where the match is weak. Only part of the rows carry a size: once, few, many, or a class if the clone is expanded.

TRBD1,TRBJ2-7,TRBV9,-,TGTGCCAGCAGCGGGACAGGGGACGAGCAGTACTTC,CASSGTGDEQYF
TRBD2,TRBJ2-5,TRBV7-9,once,TGTGCCAGCAGCCGGGCTGGGGGACTAAGAGAGACCCAGTACTTC,CASSRAGGLRETQYF
-,TRBJ2-7,TRBV6-5,once,TGTGCCAGCATGCGCGGCCAAACCTACGAGCAGTACTTC,CASMRGQTYEQYF
-,TRBJ2-7,TRBV20-1,once,TGCAGTGCTACAGGGGCCTACGAGCAGTACTTC,CSATGAYEQYF
-,TRBJ1-2,TRBV7-9,-,TGTGCCAGCAGCTCCTACAGGGCCAATGGCTACACCTTC,CASSSYRANGYTF
TRBD1,TRBJ1-1,TRBV29-1,-,TGCAGCGCTATGACAGGGGGATACACTGAAGCTTTCTTT,CSAMTGGYTEAFF
-,TRBJ2-3,TRBV30,-,TGTGCCTGGGTCCAGGTAGATACGCAGTATTTT,CAWVQVDTQYF
TRBD1,TRBJ1-2,TRBV19,few,TGTGCCAGTAGTATGCGGGACAGGGTTAATGCTAACTATGGCTACACCTTC,CASSMRDRVNANYGYTF
TRBD1,TRBJ2-3,TRBV7-2,-,TGTGCCAGCAGCTTAGTAGCGGGACAGGGGGACACAGATACGCAGTATTTT,CASSLVAGQGDTDTQYF
TRBD2,TRBJ2-1,TRBV4-2,-,TGTGCCAGCAGCCAAGTGCTAGCGGGTTTCTACAATGAGCAGTTCTTC,CASSQVLAGFYNEQFF
TRBD1,TRBJ1-1,TRBV20-1,-,TGCAGTACTATCCGGGACAGTGAAGCTTTCTTT,CSTIRDSEAFF
-,TRBJ2-3,TRBV27,-,TGTGCCAGCAGAGGGTGGCCGGGGAGCACAGATACGCAGTATTTT,CASRGWPGSTDTQYF
-,TRBJ2-3,TRBV6-6,-,TGTGCCAGCAGTTACTCTGGCGAAATGGAGAATACGCAGTATTTT,CASSYSGEMENTQYF
-,TRBJ1-4,TRBV7-2,few,TGTGCCAGCAGCTCCTCCAACTGGGGCGGTGAAAAACTGTTTTTT,CASSSSNWGGEKLFF
-,TRBJ1-1,TRBV18,few,TGTGCCAGCTCCCAGAGTACTACAACTGAAGCTTTCTTT,CASSQSTTTEAFF
TRBD2,TRBJ2-7,TRBV6-1,-,TGTGCCAGCGGGAGGGCCCCCTACGAGCAGTACTTC,CASGRAPYEQYF
TRBD1,TRBJ1-6,TRBV10-3,-,TGTGCCATCAGTGATCAGACAGGGGCGGATTCACCCCTCCACTTT,CAISDQTGADSPLHF
TRBD2,TRBJ2-1,TRBV4-2,-,TGTGCCAGCAGCCAAGGACTAGCCAGGGACAATGAGCAGTTCTTC,CASSQGLARDNEQFF
-,TRBJ1-1,TRBV3-1/TRBV3-2,-,TGTGCCAGCAGCCGAGGTGGGGTCGGGGTGAGGACTGAAGCTTTCTTT,CASSRGGVGVRTEAFF
-,TRBJ2-3,TRBV29-1,-,TGCAGCGTTGGGTTTTCGCGGGACACAGATACGCAGTATTTT,CSVGFSRDTDTQYF
-,TRBJ1-2,TRBV24-1,-,TGTGCCACCAGTGATTCAATGACAAGCTATGGCTACACCTTC,CATSDSMTSYGYTF
-,TRBJ2-1,TRBV12-5,-,TGTGCTAGTGGTTCGGGGAGGAGTTCTTACAATGAGCAGTTCTTC,CASGSGRSSYNEQFF
TRBD2,TRBJ2-2,TRBV10-3,-,TGTGCCATCAGTGACTCCCAACTAGCGGGAGCGAGAGAGGAGCTGTTTTTT,CAISDSQLAGAREELFF
TRBD1,TRBJ1-2,TRBV4-1,-,TGCGCCAGCAGCCAAGAGGACAGGGGGCGAGGCTACACCTTC,CASSQEDRGRGYTF
-,TRBJ2-1,TRBV30,-,TGTGCCTGGAGTGTGGCAGGGGTTGGTGAGCAGTTCTTC,CAWSVAGVGEQFF
TRBD1,TRBJ2-7,TRBV2,once,TGTGCCAGCAGGAAGGACAGGGACTACGAGCAGTACTTC,CASRKDRDYEQYF
TRBD1,TRBJ1-1,TRBV5-1,-,TGCGCCAGCAGCGGGACAGGATCCACTGAAGCTTTCTTT,CASSGTGSTEAFF
TRBD2,TRBJ2-3,TRBV7-7,-,TGTGCCAGCGGACTAGCGGGCACAGATACGCAGTATTTT,CASGLAGTDTQYF
-,TRBJ2-7,TRBV6-5,-,TGTGCCAGCAGCTGGGGAGAAATACGGGGCGAGCAGTACTTC,CASSWGEIRGEQYF
-,TRBJ1-1,TRBV11-1,-,TGTGCCAGCAGTTTCAGGGGCAGGGCTTTCTTT,CASSFRGRAFF
TRBD2,TRBJ2-3,TRBV30,-,TGTGCCTGGAGTGCCCACTTAAAGCGGGAGAACGAATCAGATACGCAGTATTTT,CAWSAHLKRENESDTQYF
TRBD1,TRBJ2-1,TRBV15,-,TGTGCCACCAGCAGTTTCCAGGGGGTATACAATGAGCAGTTCTTC,CATSSFQGVYNEQFF
TRBD1,TRBJ2-7,TRBV7-9,once,TGTGCCAGCAGCTCGTCGGACAGGGATGTCTACTACGAGCAGTACTTC,CASSSSDRDVYYEQYF
-,TRBJ2-7,TRBV20-1,-,TGCAGTGCTCAACAGTACTACGAGCAGTACTTC,CSAQQYYEQYF
-,TRBJ1-1,TRBV28,-,TGTGCCAGCCCACCGACCGGGACACAGAACACTGAAGCTTTCTTT,CASPPTGTQNTEAFF
-,TRBJ1-1,TRBV11-1,-,TGTGCCAGCAGCTTGGCAGGGTACGCAGCTTTCTTT,CASSLAGYAAFF
TRBD1,TRBJ1-1,TRBV27,-,TGTGCCAGCAGTTCGGAGTACAGGGGCGACACTGAAGCTTTCTTT,CASSSEYRGDTEAFF
-,TRBJ2-7,TRBV6-5,-,TGTGCCAGCATCGACAGGAGCTCCTACGAGCAGTACTTC,CASIDRSSYEQYF
-,TRBJ1-2,TRBV9,-,TGTGTCAGCAGCGTAGTAGTCGGGGGGCAAGGTGGCTACACCTTC,CVSSVVVGGQGGYTF
TRBD1,TRBJ2-1,TRBV7-2,few,TGTGCCAGCAGCTTAATGACAGGGGGGAATGAGCAGTTCTTC,CASSLMTGGNEQFF
TRBD2,TRBJ2-1,TRBV3-1/TRBV3-2,few,TGTGCCAGCAGCCAAGACGGTAGCGGGATCTTCAATGAGCAGTTCTTC,CASSQDGSGIFNEQFF
TRBD2,TRBJ2-7,TRBV11-3,-,TGTGCCAGCAGCTTCGGCGGGAGTTACTACGAGCAGTACTTC,CASSFGGSYYEQYF
-,TRBJ1-3,TRBV7-8,-,TGTGCCACCTCAGGGGTTTTTGGAAACACCATATATTTT,CATSGVFGNTIYF
-,TRBJ2-5,TRBV28,-,TGTGCCTTGGGCAAGCTGGGCCGTTTGGCCCGACGGGAGACCCAGTACTTC,CALGKLGRLARRETQYF
-,TRBJ1-2,TRBV10-1,few,TGCGCCAGCAGACGACACCCCTATGGCTACACCTTC,CASRRHPYGYTF
TRBD1,TRBJ2-3,TRBV7-8,-,TGTGCCAGCAGCTTCGGGACAGGGACACAAAAAGATACGCAGTATTTT,CASSFGTGTQKDTQYF
TRBD1,TRBJ1-1,TRBV7-6,once,TGTGCCAGCAGCTTAGCCCCGGGACAGGGAACCCCTGAAGCTTTCTTT,CASSLAPGQGTPEAFF
TRBD2,TRBJ2-3,TRBV27,few,TGTGCCAGCAGTTCCCGACTAGCGCCCCTTGCAGATACGCAGTATTTT,CASSSRLAPLADTQYF
-,TRBJ2-1,TRBV2,few,TGTGCCAGCTCCGATCCGCGGGATCCCTCCTACAATGAGCAGTTCTTC,CASSDPRDPSYNEQFF
-,TRBJ2-7,TRBV7-8,-,TGTGCCAGCAGCTTAGCGGAGGCGGACCCCTACGAGCAGTACTTC,CASSLAEADPYEQYF
TRBD1,TRBJ1-5,TRBV6-4,-,TGTGCCAGGTACAGGGGCCAGGGGTGGTTATCAAATCAGCCCCAGCATTTT,CARYRGQGWLSNQPQHF